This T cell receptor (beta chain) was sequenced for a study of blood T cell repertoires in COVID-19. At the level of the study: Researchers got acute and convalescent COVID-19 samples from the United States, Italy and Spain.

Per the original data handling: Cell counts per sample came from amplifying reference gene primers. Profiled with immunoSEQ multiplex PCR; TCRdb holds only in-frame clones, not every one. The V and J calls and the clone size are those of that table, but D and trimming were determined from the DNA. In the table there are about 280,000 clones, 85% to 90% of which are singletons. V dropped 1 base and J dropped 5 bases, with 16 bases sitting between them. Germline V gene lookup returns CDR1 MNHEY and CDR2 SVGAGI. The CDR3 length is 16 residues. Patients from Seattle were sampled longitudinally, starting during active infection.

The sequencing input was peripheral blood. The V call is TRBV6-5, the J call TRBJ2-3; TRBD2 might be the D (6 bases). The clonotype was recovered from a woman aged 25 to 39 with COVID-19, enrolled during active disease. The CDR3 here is CASSYLGLPFEDTQYF. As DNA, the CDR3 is TGTGCCAGCAGTTACTTGGGACTCCCCTTTGAAGATACGCAGTATTTT.